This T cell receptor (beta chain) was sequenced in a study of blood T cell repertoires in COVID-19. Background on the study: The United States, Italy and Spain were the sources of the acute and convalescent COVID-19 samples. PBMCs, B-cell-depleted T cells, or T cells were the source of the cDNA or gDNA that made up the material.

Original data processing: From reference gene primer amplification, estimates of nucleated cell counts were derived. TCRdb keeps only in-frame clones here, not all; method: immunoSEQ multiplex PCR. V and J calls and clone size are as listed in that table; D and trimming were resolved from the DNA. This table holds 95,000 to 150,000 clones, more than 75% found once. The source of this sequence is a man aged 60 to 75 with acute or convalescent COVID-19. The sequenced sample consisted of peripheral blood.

The CDR3, as DNA: TGTGCCAGCAGCCCCCCGCGTAGCACAGATACGCAGTATTTT. Its translation is CASSPPRSTDTQYF. The V and J genes are TRBV5-5 and TRBJ2-3; D is unresolved. CDR1 is SGHKS, CDR2 YYEKEE, per germline (reference sequence). This CDR3 spans 14 amino acids. Trimming took off 4 bases at V and 0 bases at J, with 9 bases between the two ends.